Sample share makes the clone carrying this T cell receptor (beta chain) medium-sized. Its specificity is unknown. Germline loops: CDR1 SQVTM, CDR2 ANQGSEA. The trim removed 5 bases at V and 3 bases at J, leaving 8 bases unmatched. The CDR3 length is 14 residues. The data are from a study of naive and memory T cell subsets. General study results and limits: Potentially, T cell activation and differentiation skew this RNA-based measurement.

Four PCR rounds used nested alpha and beta constant region primers plus the SP2 primer. TCRdb used MiXCR to reprocess the 5' RACE reads, holding one entry per CDR3 protein. The data show roughly 30,000 distinct CDR3 sequences, 16% seen once. A UMI-containing oligonucleotide was joined by 3' ligation to the TCR cDNA template. Whole blood, 2.5 ml, came from adult healthy volunteers. Reverse transcription used DNase-treated unsorted total RNA, aiming for roughly 1 to 1000 ng. The chain couples TRBV29-1 to TRBJ2-5; TRBD2 aligns across 8 bases. The clonotype originates from a female donor in good health. The CDR3 spells CSVNPAGAEETQYF. CDR3 coding DNA: TGCAGCGTTAATCCAGCGGGGGCGGAAGAGACCCAGTACTTC.